This T cell receptor beta chain is drawn from a study of tumor-infiltrating lymphocytes in primary liver carcinoma. About the study: Surgical resection was used to treat these primary liver carcinoma patients. Samples returned roughly 3.65 to 7.13 million productive TCRbeta reads, a yield that was similar across tissue types. T1-T3 N0M0 was the stage of the tumors, which were roughly 4.2 to 10 cm across.

Synthesis of TCR beta cDNA was carried out from 450 to 500 ng total RNA with a constant-region primer. Nested multiplex PCR, run for three rounds with slightly modified ARM-PCR, yielded TCR beta libraries. PCR rounds one and two used TRBV1-TRBV30 forward primers with a C-beta reverse primer for roughly 9 cycles each. Each CDR3 protein is one row after TCRdb ran MiXCR on the multiplex PCR reads. Altogether 150,000 to 200,000 distinct CDR3 sequences are present, over 45% being singletons, with the ten largest covering less than 75%. Researchers drew blood RNA from unsorted whole blood and extracted germline DNA as well. The V gene's germline CDR1 is SGHRS and CDR2 YFSETQ. This CDR3 has 13 residues. V lost 1 base and J lost 3, with 8 bases in between.

The sequenced material came from peripheral blood. This clonotype was sampled from a man in his forties with primary liver carcinoma and hepatitis B virus infection. The rearrangement uses TRBV5-1 and TRBJ2-7; D gene uncertain. Here the CDR3 reads CASSLTVVYEQYF. CDR3 in DNA: TGCGCCAGCAGCTTGACCGTCGTCTACGAGCAGTACTTC. Supplemented by reference TRBV5-1 and TRBJ2-7, the full variable domain reads KAGVTQTPRYLIKTRGQQVTLSCSPISGHRSVSWYQQTPGQGLQFLFEYFSETQRNKGNFPGRFSGRQFSNSRSEMNVSTLELGDSALYLCASSLTVVYEQYFGPGTRLTVT.